These 19 T cell receptor beta chains were sequenced from one sample in a study of blood T cell repertoires in COVID-19. Libraries were prepared by immunoSEQ multiplex PCR; TCRdb keeps only in-frame clonotypes and omits some of them. The sample includes some 130,000 clones, around 86% of them seen just once. Sample: peripheral blood. Receptors were obtained from a man older than 75 with acute or convalescent COVID-19.

J is TRBJ1-2 and V is TRBV25-1; D ambiguous. Germline values: CDR1 MGHDK, CDR2 SYGVNS. V was cut by 2 bases and J by 2 bases, with 6 bases left in between. This CDR3 has 13 residues. The CDR3 DNA reads TGTGCCAGCAGTGAAAATCTAAACTATGGCTACACCTTC. This encodes CASSENLNYGYTF.

In this sample, this clone turned up once. The chain has TRBV10-3 and TRBJ1-1, with 10 bases that match TRBD1. Germline values: CDR1 ENHRY, CDR2 SYGVKD. The junction had 5 bases not matched to a gene; V was cut back by 6 bases and J by 4 bases. CDR3 length: 14 residues. In DNA form, the CDR3 reads TGTGCCATCAGAATGACAGGGGGCGGCACTGAAGCTTTCTTT. Residues: CAIRMTGGGTEAFF.

This clone was detected a few times. This chain links TRBV11-2 with TRBJ1-1; 7 bases are shared with TRBD1. Looked up from germline, CDR1 is SGHAT and CDR2 is FQNNGV. The CDR3 is 14 amino acids. J lost 2 bases, V lost 4 bases, and 4 bases had no gene match. CDR3 DNA sequence: TGTGCCAGCAGCTCGACAGGGACCAACACTGAAGCTTTCTTT. It codes for CASSSTGTNTEAFF.

The J gene is TRBJ2-1, the V gene TRBV7-6, with D uncertain. The CDR3 has 14 amino acids. Germline V gene lookup returns CDR1 SGHVS and CDR2 FNYEAQ. Trimming pared 5 bases from V and 9 bases from J, leaving 17 bases between. The CDR3 sequence: CASSPREPRGEQFF. For the CDR3, the DNA is TGTGCCAGCAGCCCCCGAGAGCCTAGAGGTGAGCAGTTCTTC.

The chain joins TRBV7-2 to TRBJ1-6; D call uncertain. Trimming pared 1 base from V and 3 bases from J, leaving 10 bases between. CDR1 is SGHTA and CDR2 is FQGNSA in the germline V gene. CDR3 size: 16 residues. CDR3: CASSLGRQHYNSPLHF. The CDR3 DNA reads TGTGCCAGCAGCTTAGGGCGACAACACTATAATTCACCCCTCCACTTT.

The J gene is TRBJ2-1, the V gene TRBV4-2; D might be TRBD2 (6 bases). The CDR3 is 12 amino acids. Germline CDR1 reads LGHNA; CDR2 reads YNFKEQ. Trimming pared 2 bases from V and 10 bases from J, leaving 9 bases between. The CDR3 bases are TGTGCCAGCAGCCAACCGGGACTCGAGCAGTTCTTC. Its translation is CASSQPGLEQFF.

The chain uses TRBV11-3 and TRBJ2-3, with D maybe TRBD2 (6 bases). The length of the CDR3 is 15 residues. Germline assignment: CDR1 SGHNT and CDR2 YENEEA. Trimming shortened V by 2 bases and J by 5 bases, and 14 bases separated the two germline ends. The CDR3 is CASSLYGREEDTQYF. Here the CDR3 DNA reads TGTGCCAGCAGCTTATATGGCAGGGAGGAAGATACGCAGTATTTT.

The chain couples TRBV9 to TRBJ1-6; TRBD1 is a possible D gene (6 bases). The CDR3 consists of 14 residues. The germline gives CDR1 SGDLS, CDR2 YYNGEE. V was clipped by 2 bases and J by 6 bases, with 9 bases between them. CDR3 amino acids: CASSVLQGNSPLHF. The DNA of the CDR3 is TGTGCCAGCAGCGTCTTACAGGGTAATTCACCCCTCCACTTT.

J is TRBJ1-5 and V is TRBV6-1; D is unclear. The CDR3 runs to 14 residues. V was pared by 0 bases and J by 9 bases, with 12 bases between. Germline CDR1 reads MNHNS; CDR2 reads SASEGT. CDR3 protein: CASSEALGAGPQHF. In DNA, the CDR3 is TGTGCCAGCAGTGAAGCGCTAGGTGCCGGGCCCCAGCATTTT.

V and J are TRBV19 and TRBJ1-2; 9 bases align to TRBD1. This CDR3 has 13 residues. After removal of 8 bases from V and 4 bases from J, the junction contained 5 bases not matched to a gene. Germline loops: CDR1 LNHDA, CDR2 SQIVND (reference sequence). In DNA form, the CDR3 reads TGTGCCAGTGGGGACAGGGAAGGCTATGGCTACACCTTC. This encodes CASGDREGYGYTF.

This clone showed up just a few times. The V gene is TRBV6-1, the J gene TRBJ2-7; 7 positions agree with TRBD1. The CDR3 has 13 amino acids. V lost 3 bases, J lost 3 bases, and 2 bases stayed unmatched. Germline CDR1 and CDR2: MNHNS and SASEGT. The CDR3 sequence is CASSDDRVYEQYF. For the CDR3, the DNA is TGTGCCAGCAGTGACGACAGGGTCTACGAGCAGTACTTC.

The chain is built from TRBV7-9 and TRBJ1-3; D is possibly TRBD1 (5 bases). Germline CDR1 and CDR2: SEHNR and FQNEAQ (reference sequence). Trimming stripped 3 bases from V and 0 bases from J, with 15 bases between. The CDR3 spans 17 residues. For the CDR3, the DNA is TGTGCCAGCAGCTTCGGCAGGGCCGCCGGCTCTGGAAACACCATATATTTT. Translating it yields CASSFGRAAGSGNTIYF. Full variable domain (rest looked up from reference TRBV7-9 and TRBJ1-3): DTGVSQNPRHKITKRGQNVTFRCDPISEHNRLYWYRQTLGQGPEFLTYFQNEAQLEKSRLLSDRFSAERPKGSFSTLEIQRTEQGDSAMYLCASSFGRAAGSGNTIYFGEGSWLTVV.

This clone was detected only once. This chain joins TRBV29-1 and TRBJ2-7; possibly TRBD1 for D (5 bases). V lost 5 bases to trimming and J lost 5 bases, with 10 bases between them. CDR3 length: 11 amino acids. Germline CDR1 and CDR2: SQVTM and ANQGSEA. The CDR3 bases are TGCAGCGTTCAGGGTAGACACGAGCAGTACTTC. It codes for CSVQGRHEQYF.

The chain couples TRBV18 to TRBJ2-1; TRBD1 agrees at 8 bases. Losses at the gene ends were 4 bases for V and 9 bases for J; bases not matched to a gene: 5. Per the germline V gene, CDR1 is KGHSH and CDR2 is LQKENI. The CDR3 sequence is 13 residues long. The CDR3 region is CASSLLTGVEQFF. DNA of the CDR3: TGTGCCAGCTCACTTTTGACAGGGGTTGAGCAGTTCTTC.

This chain joins TRBV6-5 and TRBJ1-4, with D perhaps TRBD1 (5 bases). Germline lookup yields CDR1 MNHEY and CDR2 SVGAGI. The CDR3 is 16 amino acids. Trimming stripped 0 bases from V and 8 bases from J, with 16 bases between. CDR3 nucleotides: TGTGCCAGCAGTTACTCGGGGACCTATAGCGGCGAAAAACTGTTTTTT. As protein: CASSYSGTYSGEKLFF.

The chain recombines TRBV18 with TRBJ2-7; TRBD1 matches 8 bases. The V segment lost 4 bases and the J segment 5 bases; nucleotides outside the gene matches: 4. This CDR3 has 13 residues. In germline, CDR1 is KGHSH, CDR2 LQKENI. Here the CDR3 DNA reads TGTGCCAGCTCACAACAGGGGGGCAACGAGCAGTACTTC. This translates into CASSQQGGNEQYF.

The V gene is TRBV18, the J gene TRBJ1-2; perhaps TRBD1 as D (6 bases). This CDR3 has 13 residues. The V and J ends lost 3 bases and 4 bases respectively, with 9 bases between them. Germline-derived CDR1 and CDR2 are KGHSH and LQKENI. The CDR3 coding sequence is TGTGCCAGCTCACCGCAGGGGACCTATGGCTACACCTTC. Translating gives CASSPQGTYGYTF. Using reference TRBV18 and TRBJ1-2 for the parts outside the CDR3, the full variable domain is NAGVMQNPRHLVRRRGQEARLRCSPMKGHSHVYWYRQLPEEGLKFMVYLQKENIIDESGMPKERFSAEFPKEGPSILRIQQVVRGDSAAYFCASSPQGTYGYTFGSGTRLTVV.

CDR3 DNA: TGTGCCAGCAGCTTATCTACAGTTAACACTGAAGCTTTCTTT. It translates to CASSLSTVNTEAFF. The V gene is TRBV7-2, the J gene TRBJ1-1; D is unresolved. Between the trimmed V and J ends, which lost 2 bases and 2 bases, there was a span of 9 bases. The CDR3 runs to 14 residues. Germline V CDR1 and CDR2: SGHTA, FQGNSA.

The chain recombines TRBV19 with TRBJ2-3; 8 bases match TRBD1. J was trimmed by 4 bases and V by 7 bases; bases with no gene match: 10. The CDR3 spans 15 residues. Germline V gene sequence: CDR1 LNHDA, CDR2 SQIVND (reference sequence). CDR3 in DNA: TGTGCCAGTATGAGCGGGCAGGGGGCCTCAGATACGCAGTATTTT. Residues: CASMSGQGASDTQYF.